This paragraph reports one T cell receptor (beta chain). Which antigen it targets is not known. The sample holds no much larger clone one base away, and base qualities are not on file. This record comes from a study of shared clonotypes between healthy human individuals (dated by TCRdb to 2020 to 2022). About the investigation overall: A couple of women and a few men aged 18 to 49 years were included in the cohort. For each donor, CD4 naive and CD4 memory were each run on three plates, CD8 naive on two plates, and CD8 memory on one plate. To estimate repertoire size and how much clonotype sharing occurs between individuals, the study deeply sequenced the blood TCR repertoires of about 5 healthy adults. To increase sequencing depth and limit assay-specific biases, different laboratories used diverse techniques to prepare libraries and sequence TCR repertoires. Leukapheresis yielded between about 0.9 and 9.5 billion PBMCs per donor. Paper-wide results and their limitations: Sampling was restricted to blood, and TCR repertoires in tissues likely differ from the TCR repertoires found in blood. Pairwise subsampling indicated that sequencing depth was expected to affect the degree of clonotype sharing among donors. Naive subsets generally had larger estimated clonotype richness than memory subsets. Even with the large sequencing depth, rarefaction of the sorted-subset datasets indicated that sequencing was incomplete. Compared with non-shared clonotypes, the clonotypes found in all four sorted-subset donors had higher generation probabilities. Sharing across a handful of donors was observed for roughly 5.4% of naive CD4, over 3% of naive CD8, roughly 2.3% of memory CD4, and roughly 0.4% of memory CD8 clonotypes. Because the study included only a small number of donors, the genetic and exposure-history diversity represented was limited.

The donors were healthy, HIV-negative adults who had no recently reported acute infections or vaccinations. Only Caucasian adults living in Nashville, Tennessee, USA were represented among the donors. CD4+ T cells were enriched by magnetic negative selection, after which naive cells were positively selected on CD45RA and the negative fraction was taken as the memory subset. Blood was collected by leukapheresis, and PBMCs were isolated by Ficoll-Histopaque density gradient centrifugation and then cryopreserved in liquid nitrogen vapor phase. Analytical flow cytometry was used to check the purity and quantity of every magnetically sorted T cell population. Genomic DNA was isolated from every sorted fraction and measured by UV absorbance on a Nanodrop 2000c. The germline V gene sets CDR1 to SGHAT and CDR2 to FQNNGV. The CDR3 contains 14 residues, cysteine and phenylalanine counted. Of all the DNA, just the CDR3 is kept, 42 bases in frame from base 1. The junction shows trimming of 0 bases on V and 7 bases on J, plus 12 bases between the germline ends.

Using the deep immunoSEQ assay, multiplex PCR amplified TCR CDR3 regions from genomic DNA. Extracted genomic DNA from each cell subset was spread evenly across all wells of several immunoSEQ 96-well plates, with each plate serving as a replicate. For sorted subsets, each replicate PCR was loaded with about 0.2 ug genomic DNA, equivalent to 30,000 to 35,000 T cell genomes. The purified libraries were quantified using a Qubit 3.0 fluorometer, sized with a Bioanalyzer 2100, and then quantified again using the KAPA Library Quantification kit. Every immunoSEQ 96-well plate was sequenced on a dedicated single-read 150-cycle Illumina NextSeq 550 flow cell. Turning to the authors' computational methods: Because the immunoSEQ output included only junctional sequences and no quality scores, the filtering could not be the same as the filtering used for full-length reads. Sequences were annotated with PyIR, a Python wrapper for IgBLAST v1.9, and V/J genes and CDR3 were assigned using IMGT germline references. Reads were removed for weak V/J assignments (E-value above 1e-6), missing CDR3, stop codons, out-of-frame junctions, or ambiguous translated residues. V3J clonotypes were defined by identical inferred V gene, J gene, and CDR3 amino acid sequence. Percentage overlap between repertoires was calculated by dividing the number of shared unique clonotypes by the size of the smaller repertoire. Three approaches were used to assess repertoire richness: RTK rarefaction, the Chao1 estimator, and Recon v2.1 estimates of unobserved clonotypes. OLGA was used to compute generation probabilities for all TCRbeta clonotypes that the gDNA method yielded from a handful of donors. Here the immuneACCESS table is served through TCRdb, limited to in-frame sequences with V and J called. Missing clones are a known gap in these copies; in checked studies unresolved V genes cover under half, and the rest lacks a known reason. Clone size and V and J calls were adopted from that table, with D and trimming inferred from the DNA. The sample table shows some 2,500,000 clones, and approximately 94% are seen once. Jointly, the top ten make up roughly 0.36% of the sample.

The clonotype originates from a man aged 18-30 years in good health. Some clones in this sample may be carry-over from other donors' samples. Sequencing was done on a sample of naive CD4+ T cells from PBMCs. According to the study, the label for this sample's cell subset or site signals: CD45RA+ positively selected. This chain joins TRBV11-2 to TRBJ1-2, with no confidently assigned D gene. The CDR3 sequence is CASSLEEGIGGYTF. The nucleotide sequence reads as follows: TGTGCCAGCAGCTTAGAGGAGGGAATTGGTGGCTACACCTTC. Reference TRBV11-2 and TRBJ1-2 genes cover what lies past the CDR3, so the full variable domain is EAGVAQSPRYKIIEKRQSVAFWCNPISGHATLYWYQQILGQGPKLLIQFQNNGVVDDSQLPKDRFSAERLKGVDSTLKIQPAKLEDSAVYLCASSLEEGIGGYTFGSGTRLTVV.